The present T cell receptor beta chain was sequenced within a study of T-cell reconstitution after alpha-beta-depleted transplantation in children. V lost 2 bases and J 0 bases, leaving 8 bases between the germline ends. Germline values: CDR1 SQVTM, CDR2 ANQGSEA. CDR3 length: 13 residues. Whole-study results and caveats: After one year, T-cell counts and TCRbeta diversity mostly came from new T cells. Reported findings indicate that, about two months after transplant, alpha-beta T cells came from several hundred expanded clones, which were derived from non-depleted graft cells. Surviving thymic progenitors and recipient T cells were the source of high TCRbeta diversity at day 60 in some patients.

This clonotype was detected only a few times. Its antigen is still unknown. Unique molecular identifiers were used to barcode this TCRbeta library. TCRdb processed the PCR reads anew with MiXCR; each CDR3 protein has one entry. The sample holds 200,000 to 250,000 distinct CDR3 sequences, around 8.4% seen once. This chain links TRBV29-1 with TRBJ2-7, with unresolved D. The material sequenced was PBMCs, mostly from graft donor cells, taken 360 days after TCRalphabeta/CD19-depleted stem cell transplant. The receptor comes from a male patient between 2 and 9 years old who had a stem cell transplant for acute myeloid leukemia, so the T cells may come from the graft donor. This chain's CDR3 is CSVESGDSYEQYF. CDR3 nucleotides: TGCAGCGTTGAATCTGGGGACTCCTACGAGCAGTACTTC.